Here is one TCR beta chain with its context. What it binds is unknown. The sample originates from a study of Ad26.COV2.S vaccination and SARS-CoV-2 variants. As for the study in general: In the study, Ad26.COV2.S was injected intramuscularly once, or twice 56 days apart.

General study points: Following vaccination, spike-specific CD8+ and CD4+ T cell responses reportedly exhibited substantial breadth.

The treatment is: roughly 19 received Ad26.COV2.S at low or high dose, single or two shots; five or six received placebo; per-sample allocation not given. Each sample was drawn 63 days after the first injection (of vaccine or placebo). Boston hosted the donor, who was an adult aged 18-55 years. Trimming pared 5 bases from V and 4 bases from J, leaving 9 bases between. The CDR3 runs 13 residues. Germline CDR1 PRHDT, CDR2 FYEKMQ (reference sequence). Assay: immunoSEQ multiplex PCR; the TCRdb copy retains only in-frame clones and omits some. The sample comprises about 420,000 clones, around nine tenths of which are singletons, and about 3.6% rests with the top ten.

The chain is built from TRBV13 and TRBJ2-1; D gene uncertain. Here the sequenced sample was peripheral blood, taken in a trial of Ad26.COV2.S vaccine versus placebo. The origin of this receptor is a person aged 18 to 59 who received the Ad26.COV2.S COVID-19 vaccine or a placebo. CDR3 loop: CASSPDRYNEQFF. CDR3 nucleotides: TGTGCCAGCAGCCCGGACCGATACAATGAGCAGTTCTTC.